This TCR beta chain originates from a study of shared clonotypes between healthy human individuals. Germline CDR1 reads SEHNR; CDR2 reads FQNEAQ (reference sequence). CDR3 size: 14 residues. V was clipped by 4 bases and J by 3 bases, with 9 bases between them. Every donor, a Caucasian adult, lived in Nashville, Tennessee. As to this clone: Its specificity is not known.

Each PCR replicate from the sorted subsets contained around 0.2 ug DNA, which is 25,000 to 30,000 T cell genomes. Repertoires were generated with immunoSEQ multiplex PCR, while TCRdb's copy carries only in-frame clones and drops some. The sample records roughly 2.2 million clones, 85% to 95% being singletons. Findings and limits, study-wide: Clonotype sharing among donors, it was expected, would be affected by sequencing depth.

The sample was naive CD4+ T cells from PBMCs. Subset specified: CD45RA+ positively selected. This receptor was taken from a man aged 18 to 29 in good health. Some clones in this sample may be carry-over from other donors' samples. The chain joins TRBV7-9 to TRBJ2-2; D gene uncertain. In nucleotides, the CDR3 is TGTGCCAGCAGCTCTCAACGGCACACCGGGGAGCTGTTTTTT. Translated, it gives CASSSQRHTGELFF.